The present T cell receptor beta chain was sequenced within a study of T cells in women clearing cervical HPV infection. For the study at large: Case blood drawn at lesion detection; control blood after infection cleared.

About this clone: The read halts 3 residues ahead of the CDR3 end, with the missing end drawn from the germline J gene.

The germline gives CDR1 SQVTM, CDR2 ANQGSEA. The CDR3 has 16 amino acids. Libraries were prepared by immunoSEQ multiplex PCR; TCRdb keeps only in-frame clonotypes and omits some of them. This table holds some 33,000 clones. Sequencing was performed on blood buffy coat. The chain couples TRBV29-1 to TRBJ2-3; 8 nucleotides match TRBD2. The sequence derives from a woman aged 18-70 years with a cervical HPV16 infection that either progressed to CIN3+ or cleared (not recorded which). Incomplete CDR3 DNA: TGCAGCGTTGAACTGGGGCGGAGCGGGGGACAAGAGACG. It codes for CSVELGRSGGQET. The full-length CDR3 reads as CSVELGRSGGQETQYF.